The 30 T cell receptor beta chains below were found in one sample sequenced in a study of shared clonotypes between healthy human individuals. Some clones are missing from TCRdb's copy, which holds only in-frame ones; the method was immunoSEQ multiplex PCR. This table holds approximately 1,000,000 clones, approximately 80% found once. What was sequenced was memory CD4+ T cells from PBMCs. Subset noted: CD45RA-negative fraction. The receptors were gathered from a man younger than 35 in good health. Some clones in this sample may be carry-over from other donors' samples.

In this sample, this clone turned up a few times. The chain has TRBV19 and TRBJ2-7; 7 bases match TRBD1. Germline V lookup: CDR1 LNHDA, CDR2 SQIVND (reference sequence). CDR3 length: 15 residues. Written as DNA, the CDR3 is TGTGGCCTTCCCACCATACGGACAGGCACCTACGAGCAGTACTTC. It is translated as CGLPTIRTGTYEQYF.

As regards this clone: This specimen includes other DNA sequences encoding the same CDR3. The V call is TRBV19, the J call TRBJ1-2; 8 bases line up with TRBD1. Germline V CDR1 and CDR2: LNHDA, SQIVND (reference sequence). The J segment lost 4 bases and the V segment lost 5 bases, leaving 9 bases of the junction unmatched. The CDR3 has 15 residues. Here the CDR3 reads CASSVGQGGGYGYTF. The DNA of the CDR3 is TGTGCCAGTAGTGTAGGACAGGGAGGAGGCTATGGCTACACCTTC.

This clone was seen many times. V and J are TRBV27 and TRBJ1-1, with TRBD1 as a possible D gene (5 bases). Per germline, CDR1 MNHEY and CDR2 SMNVEV (reference sequence). The V gene lost 6 bases and the J gene lost 3 bases, with 11 bases spanning the gap. The CDR3 has 13 amino acids. The DNA for the CDR3 is TGTGCCAGCAGCGCAGGGACCTACACTGAAGCTTTCTTT. Protein: CASSAGTYTEAFF.

This chain links TRBV9 with TRBJ2-1, with D hard to call. Germline V gives CDR1 SGDLS, CDR2 YYNGEE. The CDR3 is 14 amino acids. V lost 1 base and J 1 base, leaving 6 bases between the germline ends. CDR3 sequence (DNA): TGTGCCAGCAGCGTAACGGAGTCCTACAATGAGCAGTTCTTC. Translating gives CASSVTESYNEQFF.

J is TRBJ2-3 and V is TRBV7-3; TRBD1 might be the D (5 bases). This CDR3 spans 14 amino acids. V lost 4 bases, J lost 1 base, and 9 bases lay in between. Per germline, CDR1 SGHTA and CDR2 FQGTGA. The CDR3 coding sequence is TGTGCCAGCAGCTCCATGGGGCGCACAGATACGCAGTATTTT. Translating gives CASSSMGRTDTQYF.

The J gene is TRBJ2-3, the V gene TRBV4-2, with TRBD2 identical over 13 bases. Unmatched junction bases numbered 6, after V lost 7 bases and J lost 5 bases. CDR1 and CDR2 from the germline V gene are LGHNA and YNFKEQ. The CDR3 consists of 15 residues. CDR3 in DNA: TGTGCCAGCAAACAAGGGACTAGCGGGATAGATACGCAGTATTTT. Amino acid sequence: CASKQGTSGIDTQYF.

The rearrangement uses TRBV5-1 and TRBJ1-3; D is uncertain. This CDR3 contains 16 residues. Germline CDR1 reads SGHRS; CDR2 reads YFSETQ. Trimming took 3 bases from V and 0 from J, leaving 13 bases between them. This CDR3 is CASSSATASSGNTIYF. Written as DNA, the CDR3 is TGCGCCAGCAGCTCCGCCACAGCCTCCTCTGGAAACACCATATATTTT.

The gene calls are TRBV6-5 and TRBJ2-1; tentatively, D is TRBD1 or TRBD2 (5 bases each). CDR3 length: 15 amino acids. V gave up 5 bases and J gave up 6 bases, with 17 bases separating them. Germline V gene data show CDR1 as MNHEY and CDR2 as SVGAGI. CDR3 in amino acids: CASSPRFGTFNEQFF. CDR3 nucleotides: TGTGCCAGCAGTCCGCGTTTCGGGACGTTCAATGAGCAGTTCTTC.

The chain carries TRBV29-1 and TRBJ1-1; D unclear. Trimming removed 7 bases from V and 1 base from J, with 16 bases in between. This CDR3 comprises 14 residues. The germline V gene has CDR1 SQVTM and CDR2 ANQGSEA. The chain's CDR3 is CSARKGFWNTEAFF. The CDR3 DNA reads TGCAGCGCGAGAAAAGGGTTTTGGAACACTGAAGCTTTCTTT. Full variable domain (outside the CDR3, taken from reference TRBV29-1 and TRBJ1-1): SAVISQKPSRDICQRGTSLTIQCQVDSQVTMMFWYRQQPGQSLTLIATANQGSEATYESGFVIDKFPISRPNLTFSTLTVSNMSPEDSSIYLCSARKGFWNTEAFFGQGTRLTVV.

In this sample, this clone turned up a few times. J is TRBJ1-4 and V is TRBV18; 8 bases map to TRBD1. The CDR3 extends over 14 amino acids. Germline V lookup: CDR1 KGHSH, CDR2 LQKENI. V shed 3 bases, J shed 8 bases, and the junction held 5 bases outside the gene matches. Here the CDR3 reads CASSPDRAHEKLFF. CDR3 nucleotides: TGTGCCAGCTCACCGGACAGGGCACACGAAAAACTGTTTTTT.

This clone showed up just a few times. This chain connects TRBV25-1 to TRBJ1-4; 7 bases are shared with TRBD1. Trimming took 3 bases from V and 3 from J; bases not matched to a gene: 1. CDR1 MGHDK and CDR2 SYGVNS come from the germline V gene. The length of the CDR3 is 14 residues. DNA of the CDR3: TGTGCCAGCAGTGAGGGGACAGCTAATGAAAAACTGTTTTTT. Its translation is CASSEGTANEKLFF.

There are a few counts of this clone. This rearrangement joins TRBV28 to TRBJ1-2; D unclear. The germline V gene has CDR1 MDHEN and CDR2 SYDVKM. V was pared by 7 bases and J by 8 bases, with 14 bases between. The CDR3 loop spans 12 amino acids. DNA for the CDR3: TGTGCCAGCACCATTACAAGGCAAGGCTACACCTTC. It translates to CASTITRQGYTF.

J is TRBJ2-5 and V is TRBV6-1; the match to TRBD1 covers 8 bases. CDR1 is MNHNS and CDR2 is SASEGT in the germline V gene. With V trimmed by 2 bases and J by 1 base, 9 bases remained unmatched. The CDR3 sequence is 17 residues long. CDR3 sequence reads: CASSEIGQGLTQETQYF. The CDR3 coding sequence is TGTGCCAGCAGTGAAATCGGACAGGGCCTGACCCAAGAGACCCAGTACTTC.

V and J are TRBV6-5 and TRBJ1-2; maybe TRBD1 (6 bases). Trimming removed 4 bases at V and 6 bases at J, with 9 bases between. The CDR3 is 12 residues long. Germline lookup yields CDR1 MNHEY and CDR2 SVGAGI. CDR3 sequence reads: CASSSRGDGYTF. DNA of the CDR3: TGTGCCAGCAGTTCCAGGGGTGATGGCTACACCTTC.

This sequence joins TRBV7-3 and TRBJ2-3, with D possibly matching TRBD2 (6 bases). Germline V gene lookup returns CDR1 SGHTA and CDR2 FQGTGA. The CDR3 has 16 amino acids. Trimming shortened V by 1 base and J by 2 bases, and 13 bases separated the two germline ends. This chain's CDR3 is CASSLRAGRITDTQYF. The CDR3 coding sequence is TGTGCCAGCAGCTTAAGGGCGGGGCGGATCACAGATACGCAGTATTTT.

A word on this clone: Other DNA sequences in the sample encode the same CDR3. The rearrangement joins TRBV18 to TRBJ2-7, with a possible D match to TRBD2 (5 bases). CDR3 length: 14 residues. V was clipped by 6 bases and J by 0 bases, with 12 bases between them. Per germline, CDR1 KGHSH and CDR2 LQKENI. CDR3 loop: CASSPGFSSYEQYF. As DNA, the CDR3 is TGTGCCAGCTCGCCGGGGTTCAGCTCCTACGAGCAGTACTTC. The full variable domain, rest sourced from reference TRBV18 and TRBJ2-7, is NAGVMQNPRHLVRRRGQEARLRCSPMKGHSHVYWYRQLPEEGLKFMVYLQKENIIDESGMPKERFSAEFPKEGPSILRIQQVVRGDSAAYFCASSPGFSSYEQYFGPGTRLTVT.

This clone was detected a few times. This chain connects TRBV18 to TRBJ1-1; D gene uncertain. CDR1 KGHSH and CDR2 LQKENI come from the germline V gene. The CDR3 is made up of 14 amino acids. V lost 4 bases to trimming and J lost 3 bases, with 12 bases between them. CDR3 loop: CASSREIRDTEAFF. The CDR3 coding sequence is TGTGCCAGCTCACGGGAGATAAGGGACACTGAAGCTTTCTTT.

Notes on this clone: A much larger clone differs from this one at a single base, so this may be a read error. The identical CDR3 is also encoded by other nucleotide sequences in the sample. The chain uses TRBV29-1 and TRBJ2-4; TRBD1 matches at 7 bases. The germline CDR1 and CDR2 sequences are SQVTM and ANQGSEA. There are 12 residues in the CDR3. CDR3 bases: TGCAGCGTTGAAGGGGACAGAAACATCCAGTACTTC. Translated: CSVEGDRNIQYF.

In the case of this clone: Distinct nucleotide sequences in the sample also encode this CDR3. The V gene is TRBV7-2, the J gene TRBJ2-5, with D unresolved. Between the trimmed V and J ends, which lost 5 bases and 5 bases, there was a span of 9 bases. The CDR3 runs to 12 residues. Per the germline V gene, CDR1 is SGHTA and CDR2 is FQGNSA. The CDR3 protein is CASSLDGETQYF. CDR3 bases: TGTGCCAGCAGCCTGGACGGGGAGACCCAGTACTTC.

The rearrangement joins TRBV14 to TRBJ2-5; D call uncertain. Germline V gene data show CDR1 as SGHDN and CDR2 as FVKESK. The CDR3 extends over 17 amino acids. The V gene lost 0 bases and the J gene lost 2 bases, with 16 bases spanning the gap. CDR3 residues: CASSQDYGAGQQETQYF. DNA for the CDR3: TGTGCCAGCAGCCAAGATTACGGCGCCGGGCAGCAAGAGACCCAGTACTTC.

Comments on this clone: Other DNA sequences in this specimen translate into the identical CDR3. The chain recombines TRBV7-2 with TRBJ2-4, with D possibly being TRBD1 (5 bases). The ends were cut back, 5 bases at V and 0 bases at J, with 8 bases in the middle. Germline-derived CDR1 and CDR2 are SGHTA and FQGNSA. The CDR3 has 14 amino acids. The CDR3 DNA follows: TGTGCCAGCAGCCCAGGGTTAGCCAAAAACATTCAGTACTTC. It encodes CASSPGLAKNIQYF.

Notes on this clone: Other DNA sequences in this specimen translate into the identical CDR3. The CDR3 region is CASSLGRSGNTIYF. In DNA form, the CDR3 reads TGTGCCAGCAGCTTAGGACGGTCTGGAAACACCATATATTTT. V gene TRBV7-2 combines with J gene TRBJ1-3; D not resolved. The germline V gene has CDR1 SGHTA and CDR2 FQGNSA. Trimming took 1 base from V and 1 from J, leaving 5 bases between them. The CDR3 contains 14 residues.

V is TRBV15 and J is TRBJ2-3; D is unresolved. Looked up from germline, CDR1 is LNHNV and CDR2 is YYDKDF (reference sequence). Trimming removed 5 bases at V and 10 bases at J, with 19 bases between. CDR3 length equals 14 residues. DNA for the CDR3: TGTGCCACCAGCCCCCGAGATGCCCGTGGTCCGCAGTATTTT. This encodes CATSPRDARGPQYF. The full variable domain, in which reference TRBV15 and TRBJ2-3 provide the parts outside the CDR3, is DAMVIQNPRYQVTQFGKPVTLSCSQTLNHNVMYWYQQKSSQAPKLLFHYYDKDFNNEADTPDNFQSRRPNTSFCFLDIRSPGLGDTAMYLCATSPRDARGPQYFGPGTRLTVL.

CDR3 nucleotides: TGTGCCAGCAGTCCTATCCCCCTTGTGGGAGGCTACGAGCAGTACTTC. It is translated as CASSPIPLVGGYEQYF. J is TRBJ2-7 and V is TRBV28; D is perhaps TRBD2 (6 bases). Trimming took 5 bases from V and 3 from J, leaving 20 bases between them. Germline V CDR1 and CDR2: MDHEN, SYDVKM. CDR3 length: 16 residues.

This rearrangement joins TRBV5-1 to TRBJ1-1; D not certain. Trimming pared 0 bases from V and 5 bases from J, leaving 14 bases between. Germline-derived CDR1 and CDR2 are SGHRS and YFSETQ. This CDR3 spans 15 amino acids. The CDR3 loop reads CASSLALGLMTEAFF. The CDR3 DNA sequence: TGCGCCAGCAGCTTGGCTTTGGGTTTGATGACTGAAGCTTTCTTT.

The chain uses TRBV28 and TRBJ1-2; TRBD1 aligns across 10 bases. With 2 bases clipped from V and 0 bases from J, the junction kept 15 bases outside the gene matches. CDR3 size: 20 residues. Germline CDR1 MDHEN, CDR2 SYDVKM. Written as DNA, the CDR3 is TGTGCCAGCAGTTTACGCGGGACAGGGGCGCAATTGCCTTCTAACTATGGCTACACCTTC. Residues: CASSLRGTGAQLPSNYGYTF.

This chain uses TRBV6-4 with TRBJ2-3, with D perhaps being TRBD1 or TRBD2 (5 bases each). The CDR3 length is 13 residues. V lost 5 bases and J lost 5, with 11 bases in between. Germline loops: CDR1 MRHNA, CDR2 SNTAGT. In nucleotides, the CDR3 is TGTGCCAGCAGTAGAGGGGCCGAAGATACGCAGTATTTT. Residues: CASSRGAEDTQYF.

CDR3 loop: CAISDTPLGPEQFF. DNA for the CDR3: TGTGCCATCAGTGACACCCCCTTGGGGCCTGAGCAGTTCTTC. The V and J genes are TRBV10-3 and TRBJ2-1; D possibly corresponds to TRBD1 (5 bases). Trimming took off 3 bases at V and 9 bases at J, with 15 bases between the two ends. CDR1 is ENHRY, CDR2 SYGVKD, per germline. This CDR3 region has 14 residues.

The sample holds one count of this clone. Here the CDR3 DNA reads TGTGCCAGCAGCTTCCGGGACACCAGCTCTGGAAACACCATATATTTT. This gives the protein CASSFRDTSSGNTIYF. V gene TRBV7-9 combines with J gene TRBJ1-3, with a tentative D call TRBD1 (6 bases). The V gene lost 3 bases and the J gene lost 0 bases, with 12 bases spanning the gap. Germline values: CDR1 SEHNR, CDR2 FQNEAQ (reference sequence). The CDR3 length is 16 residues.

This clone appeared a single time. The same CDR3 is also encoded by other DNA sequences in this sample. The chain uses TRBV27 and TRBJ2-5; 12 bases match TRBD1. From germline, CDR1 is MNHEY and CDR2 SMNVEV (reference sequence). The CDR3 totals 15 residues. V was pared by 5 bases and J by 5 bases, with 6 bases of the junction left unmatched. CDR3 bases: TGTGCCAGCAGTCCGCGGGACAGGGGGCAGGAGACCCAGTACTTC. Translated: CASSPRDRGQETQYF.